This T cell receptor (beta chain) was retrieved from a study of spatial heterogeneity in lung cancer. Study overall: Among detected sequences, beta-chain ones consistently exceeded alpha-chain ones in number.

Time point defined: sample taken at primary tumor resection. Whole RNA came from tumor, nontumor lung or frozen PBMC and was sequenced without being sorted. The donor group consisted of under 90 patients who had untreated, early-stage non-small cell lung cancer. The study tagged each TCR cDNA molecule with a unique molecular identifier. Using its own MiXCR run on the 5' RACE reads, TCRdb lists one record per CDR3 protein. The table lists tens of thousands of distinct CDR3 sequences, 13% of them singletons. The CDR3 is made up of 14 amino acids. V was shortened by 6 bases and J by 5 bases, with 14 bases between the two germline ends. Germline V gene sequence: CDR1 SGHAT, CDR2 FQNNGV.

This chain links TRBV11-2 with TRBJ2-4; D might be TRBD1 (6 bases). The source is a male donor with early-stage non-small cell lung cancer. The input for sequencing was PBMCs, taken at surgery. CDR3 amino acids: CASSSPGVENIQYF. The CDR3 region has the DNA TGTGCCAGCAGTAGCCCAGGGGTGGAAAACATTCAGTACTTC.